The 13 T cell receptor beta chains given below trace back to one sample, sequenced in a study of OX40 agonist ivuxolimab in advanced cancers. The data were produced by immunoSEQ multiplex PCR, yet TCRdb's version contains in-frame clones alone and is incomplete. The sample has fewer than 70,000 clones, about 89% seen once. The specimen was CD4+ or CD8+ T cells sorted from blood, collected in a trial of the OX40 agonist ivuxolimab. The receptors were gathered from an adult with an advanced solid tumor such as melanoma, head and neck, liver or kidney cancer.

CDR3 in amino acids: CASSLVGPTTANTQYF. The CDR3 bases are TGTGCCAGCAGCTTAGTGGGACCAACTACAGCTAATACGCAGTATTTT. The V gene is TRBV7-9, the J gene TRBJ2-3; D tentatively reads TRBD1 or TRBD2 (5 bases each). The CDR3 length is 16 residues. Trimming took 1 base from V and 7 from J, leaving 18 bases between them. The V gene's germline CDR1 is SEHNR and CDR2 FQNEAQ (reference sequence).

The DNA of the CDR3 is TGTGCCTGGAGTGTAGCTAGCGGGAGAACAGATACGCAGTATTTT. Protein: CAWSVASGRTDTQYF. The V gene is TRBV30, the J gene TRBJ2-3; 10 positions match TRBD2. The CDR3 sequence is 15 residues long. Germline CDR1 and CDR2: GTSNPN and SVGIG (reference sequence). Trimming removed 0 bases from V and 3 bases from J; junction bases left unmatched: 3. Full variable domain (missing parts from reference TRBV30 and TRBJ2-3): SQTIHQWPATLVQPVGSPLSLECTVEGTSNPNLYWYRQAAGRGLQLLFYSVGIGQISSEVPQNLSASRPQDRQFILSSKKLLLSDSGFYLCAWSVASGRTDTQYFGPGTRLTVL.

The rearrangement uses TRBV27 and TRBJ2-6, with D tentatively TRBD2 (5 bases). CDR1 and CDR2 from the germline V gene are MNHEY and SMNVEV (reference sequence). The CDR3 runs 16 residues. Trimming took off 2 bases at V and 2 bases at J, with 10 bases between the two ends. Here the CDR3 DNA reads TGTGCCAGCAGTTTAGGGAGTAGCGCTGGGGCCAACGTCCTGACTTTC. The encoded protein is CASSLGSSAGANVLTF.

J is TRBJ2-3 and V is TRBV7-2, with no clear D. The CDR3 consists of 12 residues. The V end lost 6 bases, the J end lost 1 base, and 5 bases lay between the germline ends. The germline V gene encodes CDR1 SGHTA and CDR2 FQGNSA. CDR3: CASSQRTDTQYF. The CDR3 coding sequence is TGTGCCAGCAGTCAACGCACAGATACGCAGTATTTT. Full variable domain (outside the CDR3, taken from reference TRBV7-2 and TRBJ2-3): GAGVSQSPSNKVTEKGKDVELRCDPISGHTALYWYRQSLGQGLEFLIYFQGNSAPDKSGLPSDRFSAERTGGSVSTLTIQRTQQEDSAVYLCASSQRTDTQYFGPGTRLTVL.

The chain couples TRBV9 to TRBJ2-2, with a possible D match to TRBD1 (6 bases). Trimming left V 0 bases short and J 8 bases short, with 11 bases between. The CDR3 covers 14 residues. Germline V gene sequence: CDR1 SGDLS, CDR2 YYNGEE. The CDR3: CASSVGTDRGELFF. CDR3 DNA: TGTGCCAGCAGCGTAGGCACAGACAGGGGGGAGCTGTTTTTT.

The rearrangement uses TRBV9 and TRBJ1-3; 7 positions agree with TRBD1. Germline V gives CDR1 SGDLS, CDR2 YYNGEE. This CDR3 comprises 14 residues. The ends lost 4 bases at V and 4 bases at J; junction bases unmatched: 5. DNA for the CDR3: TGTGCCAGCAGCCTTCCGGACAGGGGAAACACCATATATTTT. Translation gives CASSLPDRGNTIYF.

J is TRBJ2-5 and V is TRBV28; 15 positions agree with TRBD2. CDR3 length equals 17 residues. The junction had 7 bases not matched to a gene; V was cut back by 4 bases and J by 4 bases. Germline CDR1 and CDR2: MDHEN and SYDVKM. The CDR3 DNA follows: TGTGCCAGCAGTTCTCCGGGACTAGCGGGAGGACGAGAGACCCAGTACTTC. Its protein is CASSSPGLAGGRETQYF.

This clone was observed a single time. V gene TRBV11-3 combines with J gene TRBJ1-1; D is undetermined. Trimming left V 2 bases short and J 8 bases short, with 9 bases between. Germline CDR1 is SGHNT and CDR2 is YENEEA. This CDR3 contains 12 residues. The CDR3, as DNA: TGTGCCAGCAGCTTACACAGCGCGGAAGCTTTCTTT. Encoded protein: CASSLHSAEAFF.

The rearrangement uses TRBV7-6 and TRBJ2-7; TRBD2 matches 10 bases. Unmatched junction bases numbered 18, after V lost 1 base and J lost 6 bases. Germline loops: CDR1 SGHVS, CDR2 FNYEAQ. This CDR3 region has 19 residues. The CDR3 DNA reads TGTGCCAGCAGCTTAGTTGGTCTAGCGGGAGCTACAACACTCTCCGAGCAGTACTTC. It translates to CASSLVGLAGATTLSEQYF.

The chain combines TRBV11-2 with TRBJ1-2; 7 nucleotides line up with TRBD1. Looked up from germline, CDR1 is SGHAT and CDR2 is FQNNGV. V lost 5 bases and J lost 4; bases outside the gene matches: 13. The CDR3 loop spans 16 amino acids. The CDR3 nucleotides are TGTGCCAGCAGCCCCCGGCGTGGGCAGGGGGGCTATGGCTACACCTTC. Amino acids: CASSPRRGQGGYGYTF. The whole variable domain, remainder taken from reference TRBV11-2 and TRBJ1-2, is EAGVAQSPRYKIIEKRQSVAFWCNPISGHATLYWYQQILGQGPKLLIQFQNNGVVDDSQLPKDRFSAERLKGVDSTLKIQPAKLEDSAVYLCASSPRRGQGGYGYTFGSGTRLTVV.

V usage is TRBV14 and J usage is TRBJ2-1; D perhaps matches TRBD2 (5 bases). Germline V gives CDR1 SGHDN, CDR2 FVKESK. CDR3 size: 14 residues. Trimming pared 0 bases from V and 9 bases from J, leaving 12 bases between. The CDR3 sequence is CASSQEVVGSEQFF. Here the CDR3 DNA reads TGTGCCAGCAGCCAAGAAGTCGTGGGGAGTGAGCAGTTCTTC.

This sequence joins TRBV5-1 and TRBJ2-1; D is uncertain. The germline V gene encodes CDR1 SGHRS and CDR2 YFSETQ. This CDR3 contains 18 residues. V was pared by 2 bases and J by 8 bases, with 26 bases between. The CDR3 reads CASSFGIGSSDRADEQFF. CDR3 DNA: TGCGCCAGCAGCTTTGGCATTGGGTCATCGGATCGGGCCGATGAGCAGTTCTTC.

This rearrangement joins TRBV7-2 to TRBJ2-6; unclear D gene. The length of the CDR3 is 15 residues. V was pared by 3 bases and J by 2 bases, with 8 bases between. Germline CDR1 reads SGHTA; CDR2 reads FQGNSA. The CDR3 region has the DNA TGTGCCAGCAGCTTGGCACTAACTGGGGCCAACGTCCTGACTTTC. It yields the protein CASSLALTGANVLTF. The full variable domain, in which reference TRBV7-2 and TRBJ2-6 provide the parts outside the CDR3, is GAGVSQSPSNKVTEKGKDVELRCDPISGHTALYWYRQSLGQGLEFLIYFQGNSAPDKSGLPSDRFSAERTGGSVSTLTIQRTQQEDSAVYLCASSLALTGANVLTFGAGSRLTVL.